One sample yielded the 18 T cell receptor beta chains listed below, sequenced in a study of human T cells and chemical hapten exposure. TCRdb passed the RACE reads through MiXCR, listing each CDR3 protein once. The sample has about 82,000 distinct CDR3 sequences, approximately 12% seen once; the top ten hold 5.7%. The time point: patch test 3, about 24 weeks after DPC sensitization. As to treatment: therapeutic diphenylcyclopropenone sensitization with weekly scalp DPC. The sequences come from whole blood, collected in connection with sensitization to the hapten diphenylcyclopropenone (DPC). These receptors were collected from a woman aged 50 to 60 with alopecia areata. Some clones in this sample may be carry-over from other donors' samples.

This clonotype was observed a few times. J is TRBJ2-3 and V is TRBV6-6, with TRBD1 matching 12 bases. J lost 3 bases, V lost 6 bases, and 7 bases had no gene match. The CDR3 totals 16 residues. In germline, CDR1 is MNHNY, CDR2 SVGAGI (reference sequence). Here the CDR3 reads CASSRLGQGATDTQYF. CDR3 DNA sequence: TGTGCCAGCAGCCGGCTGGGACAGGGGGCGACAGATACGCAGTATTTT.

J is TRBJ1-5 and V is TRBV20-1; TRBD1 aligns across 9 bases. Unmatched junction bases numbered 7, after V lost 1 base and J lost 3 bases. The CDR3 sequence is 16 residues long. Germline CDR1 reads DFQATT; CDR2 reads SNEGSKA (reference sequence). Written as DNA, the CDR3 is TGCAGTGCTAGAGTGGGACAGGGCTTCAACAATCAGCCCCAGCATTTT. This sequence encodes CSARVGQGFNNQPQHF.

The sample holds a few counts of this clonotype. The chain links TRBV28 to TRBJ2-7; maybe TRBD2 (6 bases). Trimming shortened V by 7 bases and J by 7 bases, and 26 bases separated the two germline ends. This CDR3 comprises 16 residues. The germline gives CDR1 MDHEN, CDR2 SYDVKM. CDR3 bases: TGTGCCAGCAATTCCCCGGACGGCGGAGGGTGGAGAGAGCAGTACTTC. Residues: CASNSPDGGGWREQYF.

The J gene is TRBJ1-1, the V gene TRBV7-6, with D unclear. Looked up from germline, CDR1 is SGHVS and CDR2 is FNYEAQ. This CDR3 has 16 amino acids. The V end lost 0 bases, the J end lost 0 bases, and 11 bases lay between the germline ends. In DNA form, the CDR3 reads TGTGCCAGCAGCTTAGCACAGCCAGAAATGAACACTGAAGCTTTCTTT. Its protein product is CASSLAQPEMNTEAFF. The full variable domain, completed using reference TRBV7-6 and TRBJ1-1, is GAGVSQSPRYKVTKRGQDVALRCDPISGHVSLYWYRQALGQGPEFLTYFNYEAQQDKSGLPNDRFSAERPEGSISTLTIQRTEQRDSAMYRCASSLAQPEMNTEAFFGQGTRLTVV.

V is TRBV5-1 and J is TRBJ1-3; tentative D call: TRBD1 (5 bases). The CDR3 runs 15 residues. V was clipped by 3 bases and J by 1 base, with 11 bases between them. CDR1 and CDR2 from the germline V gene are SGHRS and YFSETQ. The CDR3 DNA reads TGCGCCAGCAGCTGGACCGGGGCTTCTGGAAACACCATATATTTT. It yields the protein CASSWTGASGNTIYF.

This clonotype has ten or more counts. The rearrangement uses TRBV20-1 and TRBJ1-5; tentative D call: TRBD1 (6 bases). CDR1 is DFQATT and CDR2 is SNEGSKA in the germline V gene (reference sequence). Trimming removed 4 bases at V and 3 bases at J, with 16 bases between. This CDR3 is built from 15 residues. The CDR3 coding sequence is TGCAGTGCTACAATGGACAGCACCAACAATCAGCCCCAGCATTTT. It is translated as CSATMDSTNNQPQHF.

This clonotype was seen a few times. V usage is TRBV2 and J usage is TRBJ1-1; D call uncertain. This CDR3 contains 10 residues. Trimming removed 8 bases from V and 5 bases from J, with 6 bases in between. Germline V CDR1 and CDR2: SNHLY, FYNNEI. As DNA, the CDR3 is TGTGCCAGCGCTGAGACTGAAGCTTTCTTT. Translated, it gives CASAETEAFF.

This clonotype has at least ten counts. This sequence joins TRBV6-4 and TRBJ2-1; tentatively, D is TRBD2 (5 bases). Trimming removed 0 bases from V and 1 base from J, with 16 bases in between. Per germline, CDR1 MRHNA and CDR2 SNTAGT. This CDR3 has 18 residues. The CDR3 sequence is CASSDSKFQRGSYNEQFF. The CDR3 DNA sequence: TGTGCCAGCAGTGACTCGAAGTTCCAGCGAGGGTCCTACAATGAGCAGTTCTTC.

This clonotype was observed many times. The chain carries TRBV29-1 and TRBJ2-1, with D possibly being TRBD2 (5 bases). This CDR3 region has 11 residues. Germline CDR1 reads SQVTM; CDR2 reads ANQGSEA. V lost 1 base and J lost 14, with 12 bases in between. CDR3: CSVEGRLAEFF. The CDR3 DNA is TGCAGCGTTGAAGGACGGCTAGCAGAGTTCTTC.

This clonotype was observed at least ten times. The rearrangement joins TRBV5-1 to TRBJ2-1, with D unresolved. The CDR3 loop spans 14 amino acids. V lost 4 bases, J lost 3 bases, and 11 bases lay in between. From germline, CDR1 is SGHRS and CDR2 YFSETQ. CDR3 nucleotides: TGCGCCAGCAGCGAGCAGCGCAACTACAATGAGCAGTTCTTC. Protein product: CASSEQRNYNEQFF.

The chain joins TRBV7-9 to TRBJ2-3, with D hard to call. The CDR3 sequence is 16 residues long. Per germline, CDR1 SEHNR and CDR2 FQNEAQ (reference sequence). V lost 4 bases and J lost 2, with 16 bases in between. The CDR3 is CASSSTGTPFTDTQYF. The CDR3 nucleotides read TGTGCCAGCAGCTCGACTGGTACCCCCTTCACAGATACGCAGTATTTT.

This clonotype was seen only a few times. This chain connects TRBV7-9 to TRBJ2-7, with D unresolved. This CDR3 has 15 residues. V lost 6 bases and J 3 bases, leaving 18 bases between the germline ends. Germline V lookup: CDR1 SEHNR, CDR2 FQNEAQ (reference sequence). DNA for the CDR3: TGTGCCAGCAGTCCTGGTGTGCCCCCAAGCTACGAGCAGTACTTC. The encoded protein is CASSPGVPPSYEQYF.

The rearrangement joins TRBV20-1 to TRBJ1-1; D perhaps matches TRBD1 (5 bases). CDR3 length equals 13 residues. Germline assignment: CDR1 DFQATT and CDR2 SNEGSKA (reference sequence). Trimming took 1 base from V and 3 from J, leaving 9 bases between them. The CDR3 DNA follows: TGCAGTGCTAGAGTCGGAGGGGACACTGAAGCTTTCTTT. Encoded protein: CSARVGGDTEAFF.

This clonotype came up a few times. The chain has TRBV5-1 and TRBJ1-4, with D possibly being TRBD1 (6 bases). Germline CDR1 reads SGHRS; CDR2 reads YFSETQ. The V and J ends lost 4 bases and 8 bases respectively, with 18 bases between them. CDR3 size: 15 residues. CDR3 protein: CASSPTAPGEEKLFF. The CDR3 region has the DNA TGCGCCAGCAGCCCCACCGCCCCAGGGGAGGAAAAACTGTTTTTT.

This clonotype was counted ten times or more. The rearrangement links TRBV20-1 to TRBJ1-1, with 8 bases aligning to TRBD1. Unmatched junction bases numbered 9, after V lost 3 bases and J lost 0 bases. The CDR3 covers 16 residues. CDR1 DFQATT and CDR2 SNEGSKA come from the germline V gene (reference sequence). CDR3 DNA sequence: TGCAGTGCTAGGGGCCCCTCAGGGGGCGTGAACACTGAAGCTTTCTTT. It translates to CSARGPSGGVNTEAFF.

This clonotype occurred a few times. The V gene is TRBV5-1, the J gene TRBJ1-1; 7 bases agree with TRBD1. Germline trimming cut 4 bases from V and 0 bases from J; bases unmatched to any gene: 9. Germline CDR1 is SGHRS and CDR2 is YFSETQ. The CDR3 has 16 residues. The CDR3 sequence: CASSARQGPMNTEAFF. In DNA form, the CDR3 reads TGCGCCAGCAGCGCCAGACAGGGACCCATGAACACTGAAGCTTTCTTT.

The chain is built from TRBV9 and TRBJ2-7, with 7 bases fitting TRBD2. Germline CDR1 and CDR2: SGDLS and YYNGEE. The trim removed 3 bases at V and 3 bases at J, leaving 6 bases unmatched. This CDR3 is built from 14 residues. For the CDR3, the DNA is TGTGCCAGCAGCGCAGGAGCGGGGAACTACGAGCAGTACTTC. Translated, it gives CASSAGAGNYEQYF.

This clonotype was seen at least ten times. V and J are TRBV24-1 and TRBJ2-3, with unresolved D. The V end was cut by 4 bases, the J end by 0 bases, with 7 bases between. The CDR3 totals 14 residues. Germline CDR1 reads KGHDR; CDR2 reads SFDVKD. In DNA, the CDR3 is TGTGCCACCAGTGAATCCCCTAGCACAGATACGCAGTATTTT. Its translation: CATSESPSTDTQYF.